This T cell receptor beta chain was captured in a study of control samples from healthy donors and cancer patients. Profiled with immunoSEQ multiplex PCR; TCRdb holds only in-frame clones, not every one. The top ten clones hold more than 12% of a sample with 40,000 to 65,000 clones, around 90% of them seen once. Germline CDR1 reads MNHEY; CDR2 reads SMNVEV (reference sequence). Trimming shortened V by 6 bases and J by 0 bases, and 9 bases separated the two germline ends. CDR3 length: 14 amino acids. In this sample, this clone turned up once. The V and J genes are TRBV27 and TRBJ1-5; weak D call: TRBD1 (6 bases). This clonotype originated in a man in his sixties with head and neck cancer. Sequenced sample: PBMCs. For the CDR3, the DNA is TGTGCCAGCAGGATGACAGGTAGCAATCAGCCCCAGCATTTT. Translation: CASRMTGSNQPQHF.